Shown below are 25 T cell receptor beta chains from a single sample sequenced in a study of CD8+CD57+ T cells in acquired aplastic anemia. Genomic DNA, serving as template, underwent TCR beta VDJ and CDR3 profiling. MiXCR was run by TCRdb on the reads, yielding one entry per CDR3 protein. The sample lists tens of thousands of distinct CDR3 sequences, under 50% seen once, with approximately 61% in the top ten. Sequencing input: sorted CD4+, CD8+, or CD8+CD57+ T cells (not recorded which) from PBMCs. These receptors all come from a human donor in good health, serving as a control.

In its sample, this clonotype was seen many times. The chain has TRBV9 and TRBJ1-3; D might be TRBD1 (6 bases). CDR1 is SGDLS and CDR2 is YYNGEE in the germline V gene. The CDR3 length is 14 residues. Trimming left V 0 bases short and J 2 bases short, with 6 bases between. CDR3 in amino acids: CASSVAGAGNTIYF. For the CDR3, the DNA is TGTGCCAGCAGCGTAGCAGGGGCTGGAAACACCATATATTTT.

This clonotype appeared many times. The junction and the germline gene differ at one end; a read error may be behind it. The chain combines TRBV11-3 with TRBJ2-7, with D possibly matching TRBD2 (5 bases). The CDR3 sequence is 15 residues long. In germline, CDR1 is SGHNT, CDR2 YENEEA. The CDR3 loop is CASRLASQSSYEQYF. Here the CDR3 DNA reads TGTGCCAGCAGGTTAGCTAGCCAGAGCTCCTACGAGCAGTACTTC. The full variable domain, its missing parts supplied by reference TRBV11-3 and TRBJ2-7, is EAGVVQSPRYKIIEKKQPVAFWCNPISGHNTLYWYLQNLGQGPELLIRYENEEAVDDSQLPKDRFSAERLKGVDSTLKIQPAELGDSAVYLCASRLASQSSYEQYFGPGTRLTVT.

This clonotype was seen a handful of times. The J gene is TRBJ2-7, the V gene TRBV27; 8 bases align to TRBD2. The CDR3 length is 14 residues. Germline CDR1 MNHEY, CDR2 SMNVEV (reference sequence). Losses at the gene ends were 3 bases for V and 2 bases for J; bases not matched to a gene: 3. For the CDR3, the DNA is TGTGCCAGCAGTTTTTCAGCGGGAGCCTACGAGCAGTACTTC. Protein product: CASSFSAGAYEQYF.

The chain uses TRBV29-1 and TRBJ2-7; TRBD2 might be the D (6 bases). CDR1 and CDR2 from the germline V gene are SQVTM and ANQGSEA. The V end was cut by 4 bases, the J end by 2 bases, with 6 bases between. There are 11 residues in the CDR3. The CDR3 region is CSVGGTYEQYF. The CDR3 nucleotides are TGCAGCGTTGGCGGGACCTACGAGCAGTACTTC.

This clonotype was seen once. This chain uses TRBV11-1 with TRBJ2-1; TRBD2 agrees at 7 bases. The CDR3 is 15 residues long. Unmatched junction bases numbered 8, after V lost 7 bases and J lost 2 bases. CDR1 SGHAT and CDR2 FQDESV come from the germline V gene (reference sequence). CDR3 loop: CASTAGELTYNEQFF. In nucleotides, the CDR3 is TGTGCCAGCACTGCGGGGGAGTTGACCTACAATGAGCAGTTCTTC.

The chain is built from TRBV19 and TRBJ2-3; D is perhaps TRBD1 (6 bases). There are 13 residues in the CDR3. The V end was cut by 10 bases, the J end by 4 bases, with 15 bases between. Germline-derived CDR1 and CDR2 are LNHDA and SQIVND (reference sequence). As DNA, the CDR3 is TGTGCCACCGGACAGAGAGATCCAGATACGCAGTATTTT. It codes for CATGQRDPDTQYF.

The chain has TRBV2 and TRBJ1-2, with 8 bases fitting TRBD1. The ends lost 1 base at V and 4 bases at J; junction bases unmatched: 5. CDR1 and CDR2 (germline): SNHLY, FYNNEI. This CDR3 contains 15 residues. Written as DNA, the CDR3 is TGTGCCAGCAGTGAAGGGACAGGGCTTAGCTATGGCTACACCTTC. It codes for CASSEGTGLSYGYTF.

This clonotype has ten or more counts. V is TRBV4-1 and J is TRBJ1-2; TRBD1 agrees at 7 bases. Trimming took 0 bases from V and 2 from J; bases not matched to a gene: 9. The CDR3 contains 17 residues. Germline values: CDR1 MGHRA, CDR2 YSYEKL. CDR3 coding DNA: TGCGCCAGCAGCCAAGATATCCCCTTGGACAGGAACTATGGCTACACCTTC. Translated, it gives CASSQDIPLDRNYGYTF.

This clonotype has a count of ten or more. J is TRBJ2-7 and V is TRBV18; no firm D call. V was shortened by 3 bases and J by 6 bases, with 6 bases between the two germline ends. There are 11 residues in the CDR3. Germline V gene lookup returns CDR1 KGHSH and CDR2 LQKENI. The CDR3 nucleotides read TGTGCCAGCTCACCTGGCGGCGAGCAGTACTTC. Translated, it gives CASSPGGEQYF. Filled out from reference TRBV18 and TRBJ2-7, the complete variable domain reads NAGVMQNPRHLVRRRGQEARLRCSPMKGHSHVYWYRQLPEEGLKFMVYLQKENIIDESGMPKERFSAEFPKEGPSILRIQQVVRGDSAAYFCASSPGGEQYFGPGTRLTVT.

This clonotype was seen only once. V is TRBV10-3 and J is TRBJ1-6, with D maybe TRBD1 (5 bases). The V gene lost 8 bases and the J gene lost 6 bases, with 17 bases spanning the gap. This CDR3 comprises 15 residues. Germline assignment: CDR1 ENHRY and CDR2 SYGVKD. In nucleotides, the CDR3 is TGTGCCATCCGGATGGGGCTAACGGTTAATTCACCCCTCCACTTT. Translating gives CAIRMGLTVNSPLHF.

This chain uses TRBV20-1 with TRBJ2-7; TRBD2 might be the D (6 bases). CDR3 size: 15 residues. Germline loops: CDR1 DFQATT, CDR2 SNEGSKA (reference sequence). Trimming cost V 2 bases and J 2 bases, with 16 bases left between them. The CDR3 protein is CSARRPGLDPYEQYF. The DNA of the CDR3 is TGCAGTGCTAGAAGACCGGGACTCGACCCCTACGAGCAGTACTTC.

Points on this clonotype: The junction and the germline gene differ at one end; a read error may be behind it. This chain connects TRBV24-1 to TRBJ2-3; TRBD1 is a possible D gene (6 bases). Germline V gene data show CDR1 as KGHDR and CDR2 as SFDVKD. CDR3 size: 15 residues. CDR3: CPTREGQSDTGTQYF. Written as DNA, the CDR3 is TGTCCCACCAGAGAAGGACAGTCTGACACAGGTACGCAGTATTTT.

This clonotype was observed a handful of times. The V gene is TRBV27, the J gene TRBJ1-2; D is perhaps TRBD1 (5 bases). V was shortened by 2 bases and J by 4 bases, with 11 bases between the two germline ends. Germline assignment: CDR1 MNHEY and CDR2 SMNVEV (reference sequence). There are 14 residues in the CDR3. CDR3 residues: CASSLMGPTYGYTF. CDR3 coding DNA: TGTGCCAGCAGTTTAATGGGGCCTACCTATGGCTACACCTTC.

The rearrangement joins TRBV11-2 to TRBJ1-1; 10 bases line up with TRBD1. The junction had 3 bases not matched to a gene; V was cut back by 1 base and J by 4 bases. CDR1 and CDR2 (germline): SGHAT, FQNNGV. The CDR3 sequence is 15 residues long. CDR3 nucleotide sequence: TGTGCCAGCAGCTTAGTAAGGACAGGGGGCACTGAAGCTTTCTTT. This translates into CASSLVRTGGTEAFF.

CDR3 protein: CAACVYGRYGYTF. DNA of the CDR3: TGTGCCGCCTGCGTATACGGTAGGTATGGCTACACCTTC. This chain links TRBV9 with TRBJ1-2; no clear D. Germline assignment: CDR1 SGDLS and CDR2 YYNGEE. Trimming removed 10 bases from V and 5 bases from J, with 18 bases in between. The CDR3 covers 13 residues.

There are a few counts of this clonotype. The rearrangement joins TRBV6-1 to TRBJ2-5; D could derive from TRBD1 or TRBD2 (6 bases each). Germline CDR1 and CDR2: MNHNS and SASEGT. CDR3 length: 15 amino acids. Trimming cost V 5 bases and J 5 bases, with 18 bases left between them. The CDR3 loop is CASSIRGRGTETQYF. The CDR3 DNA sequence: TGTGCCAGCAGTATCAGGGGCCGCGGGACCGAGACCCAGTACTTC.

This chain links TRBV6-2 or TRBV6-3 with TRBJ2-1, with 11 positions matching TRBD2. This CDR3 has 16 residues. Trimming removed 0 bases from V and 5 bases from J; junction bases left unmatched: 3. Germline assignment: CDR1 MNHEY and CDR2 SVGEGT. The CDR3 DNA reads TGTGCCAGCAGTTACTCTGATAGCGGGGGGGACAATGAGCAGTTCTTC. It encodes CASSYSDSGGDNEQFF.

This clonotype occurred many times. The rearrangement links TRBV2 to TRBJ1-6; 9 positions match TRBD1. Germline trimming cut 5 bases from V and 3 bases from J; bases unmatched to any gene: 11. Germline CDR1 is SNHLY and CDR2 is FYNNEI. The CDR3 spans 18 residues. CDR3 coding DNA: TGTGCCAGCAGTTCCCCTCCAACAGGGGGCTTCTATAATTCACCCCTCCACTTT. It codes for CASSSPPTGGFYNSPLHF.

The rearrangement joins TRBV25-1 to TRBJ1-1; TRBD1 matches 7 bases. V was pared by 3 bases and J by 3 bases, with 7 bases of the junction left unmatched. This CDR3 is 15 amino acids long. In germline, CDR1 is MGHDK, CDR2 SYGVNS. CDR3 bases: TGTGCCAGCAGTGACCACAGGGACAGTTACACTGAAGCTTTCTTT. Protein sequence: CASSDHRDSYTEAFF.

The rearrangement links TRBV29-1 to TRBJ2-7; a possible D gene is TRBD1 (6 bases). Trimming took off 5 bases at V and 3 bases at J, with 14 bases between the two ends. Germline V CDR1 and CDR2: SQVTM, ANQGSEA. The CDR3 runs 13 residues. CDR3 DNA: TGCAGCGTTACAACGATACAGGGCTACGAGCAGTACTTC. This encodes CSVTTIQGYEQYF.

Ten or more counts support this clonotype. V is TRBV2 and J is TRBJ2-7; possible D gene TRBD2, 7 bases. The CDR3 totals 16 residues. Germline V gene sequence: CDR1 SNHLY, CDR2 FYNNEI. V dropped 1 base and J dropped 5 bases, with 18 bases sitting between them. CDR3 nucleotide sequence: TGTGCCAGCAGTGAAGAAGAGGGGGGGGGAGTCGACGAGCAGTACTTC. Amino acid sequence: CASSEEEGGGVDEQYF.

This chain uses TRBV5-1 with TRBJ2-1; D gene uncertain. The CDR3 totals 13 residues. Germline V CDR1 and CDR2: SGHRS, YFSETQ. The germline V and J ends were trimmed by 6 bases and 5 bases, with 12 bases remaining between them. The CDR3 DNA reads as TGCGCCAGCACTCCTCCCGCGAACAATGAGCAGTTCTTC. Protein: CASTPPANNEQFF.

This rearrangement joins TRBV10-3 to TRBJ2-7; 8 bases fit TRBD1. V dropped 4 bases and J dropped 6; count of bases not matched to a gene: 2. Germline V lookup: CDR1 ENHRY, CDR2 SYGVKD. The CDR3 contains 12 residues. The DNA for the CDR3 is TGTGCCATCAGTGTGGGGACAGGCGAGCAGTACTTC. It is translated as CAISVGTGEQYF.

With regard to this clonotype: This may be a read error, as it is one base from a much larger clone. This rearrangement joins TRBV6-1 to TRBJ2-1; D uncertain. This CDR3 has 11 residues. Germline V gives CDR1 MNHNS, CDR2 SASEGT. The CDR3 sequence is CASREYNGQFF. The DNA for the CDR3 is TGTGCCAGCAGAGAATACAATGGGCAGTTCTTC.

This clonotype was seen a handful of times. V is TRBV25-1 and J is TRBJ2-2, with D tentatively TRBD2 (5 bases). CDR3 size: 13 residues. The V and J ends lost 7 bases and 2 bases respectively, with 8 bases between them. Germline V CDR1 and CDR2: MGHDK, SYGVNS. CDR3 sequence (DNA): TGTGCCAGCACCGGACTCAACACCGGGGAGCTGTTTTTT. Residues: CASTGLNTGELFF.